This entry is about one T cell receptor beta chain. Its antigen remains unidentified. This sample stems from a study of CD8+ T cells in alopecia areata. Across the study: Dosing with tofacitinib proceeded for 6 to 18 months, followed by 6 months off drug. Broader study findings: Shared TCR sequences were less clear between patients than in mice, possibly partly from HLA diversity.

V lost 5 bases and J lost 2, with 14 bases in between. This CDR3 spans 15 amino acids. CDR1 is SEHNR, CDR2 FQNEAQ, per germline (reference sequence). The sequencing template was cDNA reverse transcribed from extracted RNA. Profiled with immunoSEQ multiplex PCR; TCRdb holds only in-frame clones, not every one. The sample lists 140,000 to 150,000 clones; about 60% were seen once. The chain recombines TRBV7-9 with TRBJ2-3; either TRBD1 or TRBD2 may supply D (5 bases each). The starting material was CD4+ T cells sorted from blood, obtained at week 0. This receptor was taken from a human donor with alopecia areata. The CDR3 loop is CASSRDGSNTDTQYF. The CDR3 coding sequence is TGTGCCAGCAGCCGGGACGGGTCGAACACAGATACGCAGTATTTT.